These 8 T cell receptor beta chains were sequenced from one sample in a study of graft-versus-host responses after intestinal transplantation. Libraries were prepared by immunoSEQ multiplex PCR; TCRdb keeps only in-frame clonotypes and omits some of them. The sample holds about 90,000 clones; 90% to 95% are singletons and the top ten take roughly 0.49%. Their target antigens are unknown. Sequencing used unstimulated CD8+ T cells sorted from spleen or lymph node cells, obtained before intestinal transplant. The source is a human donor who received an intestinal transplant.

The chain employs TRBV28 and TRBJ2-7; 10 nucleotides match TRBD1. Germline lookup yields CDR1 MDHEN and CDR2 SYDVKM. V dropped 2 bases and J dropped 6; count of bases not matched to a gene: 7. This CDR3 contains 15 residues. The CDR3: CASSLRTGGGSEQYF. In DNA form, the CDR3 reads TGTGCCAGCAGTTTAAGGACAGGGGGGGGATCCGAGCAGTACTTC.

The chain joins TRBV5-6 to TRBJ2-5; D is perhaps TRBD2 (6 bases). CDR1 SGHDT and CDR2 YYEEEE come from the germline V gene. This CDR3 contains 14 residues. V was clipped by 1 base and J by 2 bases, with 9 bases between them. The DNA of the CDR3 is TGTGCCAGCAGCTTGTGGAGGGGACAAGAGACCCAGTACTTC. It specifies CASSLWRGQETQYF.

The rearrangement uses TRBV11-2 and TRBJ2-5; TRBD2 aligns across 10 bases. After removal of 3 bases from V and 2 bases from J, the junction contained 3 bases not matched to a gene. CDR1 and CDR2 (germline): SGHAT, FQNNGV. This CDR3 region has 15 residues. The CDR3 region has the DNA TGTGCCAGCAGCTTTCTAGCGGGGGATCAAGAGACCCAGTACTTC. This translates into CASSFLAGDQETQYF.

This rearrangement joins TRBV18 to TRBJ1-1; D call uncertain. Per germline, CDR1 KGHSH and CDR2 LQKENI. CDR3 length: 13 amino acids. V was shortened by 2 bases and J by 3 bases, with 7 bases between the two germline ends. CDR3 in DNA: TGTGCCAGCTCACCAGGAGGAGACACTGAAGCTTTCTTT. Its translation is CASSPGGDTEAFF.

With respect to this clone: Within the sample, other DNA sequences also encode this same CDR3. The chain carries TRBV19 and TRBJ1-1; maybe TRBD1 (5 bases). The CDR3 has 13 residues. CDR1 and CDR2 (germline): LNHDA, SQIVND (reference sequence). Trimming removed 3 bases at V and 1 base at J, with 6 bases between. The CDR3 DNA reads TGTGCCAGTAGTATGGGGGGGAACACTGAAGCTTTCTTT. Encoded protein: CASSMGGNTEAFF.

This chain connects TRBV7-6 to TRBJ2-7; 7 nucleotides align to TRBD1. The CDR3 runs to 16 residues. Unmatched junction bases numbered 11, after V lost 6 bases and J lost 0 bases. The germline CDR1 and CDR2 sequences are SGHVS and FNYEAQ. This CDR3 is CASSSPRDSDSYEQYF. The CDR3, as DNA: TGTGCCAGCAGTTCTCCCCGGGACAGCGACTCCTACGAGCAGTACTTC.

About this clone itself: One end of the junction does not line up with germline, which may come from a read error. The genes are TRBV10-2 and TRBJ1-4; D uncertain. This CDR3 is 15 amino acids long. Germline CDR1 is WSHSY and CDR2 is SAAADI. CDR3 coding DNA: TGCGTCAGCAGTGAGGTGGCAGCAACTAATGAAAAACTGTTTTTT. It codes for CVSSEVAATNEKLFF.

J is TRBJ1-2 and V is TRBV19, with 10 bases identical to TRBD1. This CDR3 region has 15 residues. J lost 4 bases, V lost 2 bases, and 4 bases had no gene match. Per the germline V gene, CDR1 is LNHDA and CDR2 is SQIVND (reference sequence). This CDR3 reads CASSILGQGLYGYTF. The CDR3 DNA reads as TGTGCCAGTAGTATATTGGGACAGGGGCTCTATGGCTACACCTTC.